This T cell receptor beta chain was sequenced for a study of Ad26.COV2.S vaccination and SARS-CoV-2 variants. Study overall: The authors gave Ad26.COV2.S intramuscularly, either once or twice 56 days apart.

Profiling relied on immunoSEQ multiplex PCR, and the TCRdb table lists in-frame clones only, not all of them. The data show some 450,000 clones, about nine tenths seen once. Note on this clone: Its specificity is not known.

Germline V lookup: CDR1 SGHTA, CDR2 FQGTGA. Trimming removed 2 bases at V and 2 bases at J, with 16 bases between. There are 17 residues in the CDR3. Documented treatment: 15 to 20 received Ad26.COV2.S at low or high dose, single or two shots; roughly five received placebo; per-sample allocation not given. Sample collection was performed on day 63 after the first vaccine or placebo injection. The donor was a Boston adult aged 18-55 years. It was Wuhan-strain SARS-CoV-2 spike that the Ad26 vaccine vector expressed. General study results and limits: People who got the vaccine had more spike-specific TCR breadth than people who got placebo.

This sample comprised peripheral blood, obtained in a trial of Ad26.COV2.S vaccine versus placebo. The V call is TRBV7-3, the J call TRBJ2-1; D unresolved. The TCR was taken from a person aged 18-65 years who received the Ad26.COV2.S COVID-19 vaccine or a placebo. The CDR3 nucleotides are TGTGCCAGCAGCTTAGGAGTGATGGGTGGGGCCTACAATGAGCAGTTCTTC. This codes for CASSLGVMGGAYNEQFF.